These 19 T cell receptor beta chains were all obtained from the same sample, sequenced in a study of molecular identifiers for immune sequencing clone quantification. From the PCR reads, TCRdb called clonotypes with MiXCR, one entry per CDR3 protein. The sample has some 320,000 distinct CDR3 sequences; about 22% are singletons. The sample comprised naive CD8+ T cells from blood, with Jurkat cell RNA spiked in. Sample subset: FACS-sorted CD8+CD4-CCR7+CD45RA+ naive T cells. Receptors were obtained from a human donor in good health. Some libraries in this study had Jurkat cell RNA spiked in.

Turning to this clonotype: A much larger clonotype is one base distant, so this may be a read error. The chain is built from TRBV29-1 and TRBJ2-2, with a weak D call TRBD2 (5 bases). Germline V gene data show CDR1 as SQVTM and CDR2 as ANQGSEA. This CDR3 has 16 amino acids. The CDR3 DNA is TGCAGCGTTGAAATTCCCGGGTCTCCACTCACCGGGAAGCTGTTTTTT. This encodes CSVEIPGSPLTGKLFF.

This clonotype was seen more than once but under ten times. V gene TRBV4-3 combines with J gene TRBJ1-1, with 11 bases matching TRBD1. The CDR3 length is 17 residues. V was clipped by 0 bases and J by 7 bases; unmatched bases: 10. Germline V gene data show CDR1 as LGHNA and CDR2 as YSLEER. The CDR3 DNA reads as TGCGCCAGCAGCCAAGATTCCGGACAGGGGGCGATTATTGAAGCTTTCTTT. Translated, it gives CASSQDSGQGAIIEAFF.

This chain joins TRBV29-1 and TRBJ2-3; tentatively, D is TRBD1 or TRBD2 (6 bases each). Trimming took 2 bases from V and 8 from J, leaving 17 bases between them. CDR3 length equals 14 residues. Germline V lookup: CDR1 SQVTM, CDR2 ANQGSEA. The CDR3 DNA is TGCAGCGTTGAAATCGGAGGGGGGTCAGGTACGCAGTATTTT. The encoded protein is CSVEIGGGSGTQYF.

Many counts were recorded for this clonotype. The genes are TRBV28 and TRBJ1-1; 9 nucleotides line up with TRBD1. The CDR3 consists of 14 residues. Germline V CDR1 and CDR2: MDHEN, SYDVKM. Unmatched junction bases numbered 4, after V lost 2 bases and J lost 6 bases. Written as DNA, the CDR3 is TGTGCCAGCAGTTTAGGGGGGACAGGGTCTGAAGCTTTCTTT. Its protein is CASSLGGTGSEAFF.

This clonotype was recorded at least ten times. The gene calls are TRBV4-3 and TRBJ2-7; no reliable D call. Germline V gene lookup returns CDR1 LGHNA and CDR2 YSLEER. The CDR3 totals 14 residues. The V end lost 4 bases, the J end lost 6 bases, and 16 bases lay between the germline ends. Here the CDR3 reads CASSPRWPESEQYF. The DNA for the CDR3 is TGCGCCAGCAGCCCCAGGTGGCCGGAGTCCGAGCAGTACTTC.

The table lists this clonotype with many counts. The chain joins TRBV12-3 or TRBV12-4 to TRBJ2-7, with D perhaps TRBD1 or TRBD2 (5 bases each). V dropped 5 bases and J dropped 7 bases, with 15 bases sitting between them. CDR3 length equals 13 residues. CDR3 region: CASSPGASWEQYF. CDR3 nucleotides: TGTGCCAGCAGTCCCGGGGCGTCTTGGGAGCAGTACTTC.

For this clonotype: This sequence may be a read error, since a much larger clone differs from it by one base. The V call is TRBV6-5, the J call TRBJ1-4, with D possibly being TRBD1 (5 bases). CDR3 length: 15 residues. The V gene's germline CDR1 is MNHEY and CDR2 SVGAGI. The CDR3 here is CASSYDRYFNEKLSF. CDR3 nucleotides: TGTGCCAGCAGTTACGACAGATACTTTAATGAAAAACTGTCTTTT.

This clonotype was seen ten or more times. This chain connects TRBV9 to TRBJ1-5; TRBD1 matches at 9 bases. The length of the CDR3 is 19 residues. CDR1 and CDR2 from the germline V gene are SGDLS and YYNGEE. Losses at the gene ends were 6 bases for V and 0 bases for J; bases not matched to a gene: 16. Here the CDR3 reads CASKQPGTGRPYSNQPQHF. The CDR3 coding sequence is TGTGCCAGCAAGCAGCCCGGGACAGGGCGACCTTATAGCAATCAGCCCCAGCATTTT. Complete variable domain (other parts from reference TRBV9 and TRBJ1-5): DSGVTQTPKHLITATGQRVTLRCSPRSGDLSVYWYQQSLDQGLQFLIQYYNGEERAKGNILERFSAQQFPDLHSELNLSSLELGDSALYFCASKQPGTGRPYSNQPQHFGDGTRLSIL.

A word on this clonotype: A read error may explain this, as a much larger clone is one base away. V is TRBV20-1 and J is TRBJ2-7; D call uncertain. This CDR3 spans 14 amino acids. Between the trimmed V and J ends, which lost 0 bases and 3 bases, there was a span of 12 bases. The germline gives CDR1 DFQATT, CDR2 SNEGSKA (reference sequence). The CDR3 loop is CSARDGRLFYEQYF. In nucleotides, the CDR3 is TGCAGTGCTAGAGATGGCAGGCTGTTCTACGAGCAGTACTTC.

The gene calls are TRBV29-1 and TRBJ1-1, with D hard to call. Trimming took 5 bases from V and 3 from J, leaving 7 bases between them. The length of the CDR3 is 11 residues. Germline V CDR1 and CDR2: SQVTM, ANQGSEA. CDR3 bases: TGCAGCGTTTATGCGGACACTGAAGCTTTCTTT. It translates to CSVYADTEAFF.

With respect to this clonotype: This may come from a read error, since a much larger clone is one base off. V is TRBV4-1 and J is TRBJ1-5, with D perhaps matching TRBD1 (5 bases). Germline-derived CDR1 and CDR2 are MGHRA and YSYEKL. The CDR3 has 16 amino acids. Trimming stripped 4 bases from V and 1 base from J, with 14 bases between. CDR3 in DNA: TGCGCCAGCAGCCTTCCCGTGGGGCAGAGCAATCAGCCCCAGCATTTT. Encoded protein: CASSLPVGQSNQPQHF.

The gene calls are TRBV7-2 and TRBJ2-7; D uncertain. Germline loops: CDR1 SGHTA, CDR2 FQGNSA. Trimming removed 5 bases from V and 4 bases from J, with 18 bases in between. The CDR3 has 15 residues. The CDR3: CASSLPEHSLYEQYF. DNA for the CDR3: TGTGCCAGCAGCCTCCCTGAGCATTCGCTGTACGAGCAGTACTTC.

This clonotype appeared many times. This chain joins TRBV28 and TRBJ2-7; D might be TRBD1 (6 bases). In germline, CDR1 is MDHEN, CDR2 SYDVKM. The germline V and J ends were trimmed by 6 bases and 6 bases, with 21 bases remaining between them. The CDR3 consists of 15 residues. Here the CDR3 reads CASSPRGVVPGEQYF. DNA of the CDR3: TGTGCCAGCAGCCCCAGGGGTGTAGTTCCGGGCGAGCAGTACTTC.

Turning to this clonotype: The germline gene is not matched at one end of the junction; a read error may be the cause. The chain recombines TRBV7-8 with TRBJ2-7; the match to TRBD2 covers 7 bases. Looked up from germline, CDR1 is SGHVS and CDR2 is FQNEAQ. This CDR3 is built from 14 residues. Here the CDR3 reads CASGLAGRGCEQYF. CDR3 in DNA: TGTGCCAGCGGCTTAGCGGGTAGGGGCTGCGAGCAGTACTTC.

This clonotype has ten or more counts. The rearrangement uses TRBV6-5 and TRBJ2-2, with D perhaps TRBD2 (7 bases). Germline values: CDR1 MNHEY, CDR2 SVGAGI. There are 17 residues in the CDR3. The V end was cut by 7 bases, the J end by 1 base, with 19 bases between. Here the CDR3 reads CASTSGGQGQNTGELFF. CDR3 coding DNA: TGTGCCAGCACCTCCGGGGGGCAGGGTCAGAACACCGGGGAGCTGTTTTTT.

This clonotype has more than one count but fewer than ten. The J gene is TRBJ2-3, the V gene TRBV5-1; D gene unclear. V dropped 3 bases and J dropped 0 bases, with 11 bases sitting between them. The germline V gene encodes CDR1 SGHRS and CDR2 YFSETQ. There are 15 residues in the CDR3. CDR3 in DNA: TGCGCCAGCAGCTCCTACAGAGTTAGCACAGATACGCAGTATTTT. This sequence encodes CASSSYRVSTDTQYF.

This clonotype was counted many times. The V gene is TRBV13, the J gene TRBJ2-7; D might be TRBD2 (6 bases). Germline CDR1 PRHDT, CDR2 FYEKMQ (reference sequence). Deletions cut 5 bases from V and 6 bases from J, with 11 bases between. The CDR3 has 12 amino acids. DNA for the CDR3: TGTGCCAGCAGCCCAGAGGAGGGCGAGCAGTACTTC. Encoded protein: CASSPEEGEQYF.

About this clonotype itself: Possible read error: a much larger clone is one base away. The V gene is TRBV28, the J gene TRBJ2-7; D ambiguous. Trimming left V 10 bases short and J 2 bases short, with 12 bases between. Looked up from germline, CDR1 is MDHEN and CDR2 is SYDVKM. The CDR3 length is 12 residues. This CDR3 reads CATKDATYEQYF. The CDR3 DNA sequence: TGTGCCACCAAGGACGCCACCTACGAGCAGTACTTC.

Worth noting for this clonotype: This may come from a read error, since a much larger clone is one base off. This chain connects TRBV7-9 to TRBJ1-1, with a tentative D call TRBD1 (6 bases). CDR1 and CDR2 (germline): SEHNR, FQNEAQ (reference sequence). CDR3 length equals 15 residues. CDR3: CASSPPTGKNTAAFF. The CDR3 DNA is TGTGCCAGCAGCCCACCGACAGGAAAGAACACTGCAGCTTTCTTT.